The source of this TCR beta chain is a study of OX40 agonist ivuxolimab in advanced cancers. Generated by immunoSEQ multiplex PCR, the TCRdb table keeps only in-frame clones and is missing some. The sample lists 50,000 to 80,000 clones, around 93% occurring once. The V end lost 3 bases, the J end lost 7 bases, and 15 bases lay between the germline ends. CDR3 length: 15 amino acids. Germline lookup yields CDR1 SNHLY and CDR2 FYNNEI. As for this clone: Its antigen is as yet unknown.

The study's findings and limits: More expanded clones were found, on average, in CD8+ than in CD4+ T cells.

This sequence was found in an adult with an advanced solid tumor such as melanoma, head and neck, liver or kidney cancer. This chain uses TRBV2 with TRBJ2-2; D perhaps matches TRBD2 (6 bases). Source: CD4+ or CD8+ T cells sorted from blood, taken in a trial of the OX40 agonist ivuxolimab. The CDR3 nucleotides read TGTGCCAGCAGTGATAGGGGACTCAGTGGCGGGGAGCTGTTTTTT. It is translated as CASSDRGLSGGELFF.